This T cell receptor beta chain emerged from a study of blood T cell repertoires in COVID-19. The germline gives CDR1 LNHNV, CDR2 YYDKDF (reference sequence). The CDR3 sequence is 14 residues long. V dropped 1 base and J dropped 2 bases, with 6 bases sitting between them. Authors' data handling: For nucleated cells, counts were estimated from reference gene primer amplification. The protocol was immunoSEQ multiplex PCR, while the TCRdb copy is restricted to in-frame clones and leaves out a portion. V, J and clone size are taken as reported in that table, and D and trimming were inferred from the DNA itself. The sample holds approximately 50,000 clones, more than 90% seen once.

The clonotype comes from a man aged 50 or older with active COVID-19. The V and J genes are TRBV15 and TRBJ2-1; the D is unclear. The sequenced material came from peripheral blood. CDR3 protein: CATSRVIPYNEQFF. The CDR3, as DNA: TGTGCCACCAGCAGAGTTATTCCCTACAATGAGCAGTTCTTC.